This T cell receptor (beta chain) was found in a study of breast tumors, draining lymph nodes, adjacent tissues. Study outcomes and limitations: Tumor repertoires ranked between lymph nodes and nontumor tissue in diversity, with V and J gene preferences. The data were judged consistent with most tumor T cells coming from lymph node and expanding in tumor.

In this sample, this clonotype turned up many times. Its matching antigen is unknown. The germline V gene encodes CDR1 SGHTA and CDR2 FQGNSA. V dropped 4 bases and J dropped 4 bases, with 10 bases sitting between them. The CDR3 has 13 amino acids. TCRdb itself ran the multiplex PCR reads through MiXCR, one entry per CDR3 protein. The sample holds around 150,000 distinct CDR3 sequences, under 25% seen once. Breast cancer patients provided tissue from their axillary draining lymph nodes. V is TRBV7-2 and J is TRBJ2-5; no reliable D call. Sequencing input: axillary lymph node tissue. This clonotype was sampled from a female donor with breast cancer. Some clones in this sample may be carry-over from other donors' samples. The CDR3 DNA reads TGTGCCAGCAGCTCCAACTGGGTAGAGACCCAGTACTTC. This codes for CASSSNWVETQYF.